Each of the 2 T cell receptor beta chains below was sequenced from the same sample in a study of CD8+CD57+ T cells in acquired aplastic anemia. Profiling that covered TCR beta VDJ and CDR3 relied on genomic DNA as its template. Each CDR3 protein is one row after TCRdb ran MiXCR on the reads. The data hold about 190,000 distinct CDR3 sequences, with less than 65% observed a single time. Sequences were obtained from sorted CD4+, CD8+, or CD8+CD57+ T cells (not recorded which) from PBMCs. These receptors came from a human donor in good health, serving as a control.

This clonotype was picked up many times. The gene calls are TRBV10-3 and TRBJ1-6, with TRBD1 identical over 7 bases. With V trimmed by 1 base and J by 4 bases, 10 bases remained unmatched. Germline CDR1 is ENHRY and CDR2 is SYGVKD. This CDR3 spans 18 amino acids. DNA for the CDR3: TGTGCCATCAGTGAGTTGGGGGGGACAGCGAGTTATAATTCACCCCTCCACTTT. Translation: CAISELGGTASYNSPLHF.

This clonotype appeared many times. This clone may be a read error of a much larger clone one base away. Since no conserved phenylalanine or tryptophan closes the CDR3, a read error is the likely cause. This rearrangement joins TRBV29-1 to TRBJ1-1, with 8 bases fitting TRBD1. CDR1 and CDR2 from the germline V gene are SQVTM and ANQGSEA. This CDR3 has 13 residues. Germline trimming cut 4 bases from V and 4 bases from J; bases unmatched to any gene: 5. The CDR3 nucleotides are TGCAGCGTTGGACTCACAGGGGGCACTGAAGCTTTCCTT. Its protein product is CSVGLTGGTEAFL.